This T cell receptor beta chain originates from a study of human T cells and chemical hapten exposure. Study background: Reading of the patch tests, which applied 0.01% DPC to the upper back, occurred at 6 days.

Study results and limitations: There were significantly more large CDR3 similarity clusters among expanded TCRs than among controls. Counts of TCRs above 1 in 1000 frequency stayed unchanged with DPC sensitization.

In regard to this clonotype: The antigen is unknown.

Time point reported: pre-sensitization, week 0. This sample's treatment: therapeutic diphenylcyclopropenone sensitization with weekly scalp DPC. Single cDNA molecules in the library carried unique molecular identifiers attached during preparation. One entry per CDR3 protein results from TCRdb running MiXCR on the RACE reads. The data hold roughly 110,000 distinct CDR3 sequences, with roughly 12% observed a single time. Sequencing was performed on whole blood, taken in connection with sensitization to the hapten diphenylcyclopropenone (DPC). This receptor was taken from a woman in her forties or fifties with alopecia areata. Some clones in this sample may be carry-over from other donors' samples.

The CDR3 region has the DNA TGTGCCAGCAGTTTTACCGTTCGTACCGGGGCTTTCTTT. Translation gives CASSFTVRTGAFF. The gene calls are TRBV28 and TRBJ1-1; no clear D gene. CDR3 length: 13 residues. V was cut by 3 bases and J by 11 bases, with 16 bases left in between. From germline, CDR1 is MDHEN and CDR2 SYDVKM.